This T cell receptor (beta chain) was recovered during a study of T cell responses to AZD1222 COVID-19 vaccine. Study-wide results and limits: Only a handful of individuals given AZD1222 were seropositive at baseline. The CD4 TCRs associated with vaccination extended across spike and predominated at 160-218 and 743-854.

This clone is a singleton in its sample. Its antigen is not identified. Per the germline V gene, CDR1 is SGHTA and CDR2 is FQGNSA. V was shortened by 5 bases and J by 0 bases, with 13 bases between the two germline ends. This CDR3 is 15 amino acids long. Profiling relied on immunoSEQ multiplex PCR, and the TCRdb table lists in-frame clones only, not all of them. The sample includes about 180,000 clones, about nine tenths of them seen just once. The V gene is TRBV7-2, the J gene TRBJ1-2, with D hard to call. This sequence originates from an adult who received the MenACWY meningococcal vaccine as a control. Sequenced here: peripheral blood, sampled 28 days after the second dose of the MenACWY control vaccine. In DNA form, the CDR3 reads TGTGCCAGCAGCCCCGGGCAGATTTCTAACTATGGCTACACCTTC. This translates into CASSPGQISNYGYTF.